The sequence of this T cell receptor (beta chain) was determined in a study of blood T cell repertoires in COVID-19 (dated by TCRdb to the early 2020s). For context, the study as a whole: Collaborator samples came from the United States, Italy and Spain and covered acute and convalescent phases of COVID-19. Subjects who had been exposed to COVID-19, were actively infected with it, or had recovered from it provided the deeply sampled blood TCRbeta repertoires that made up the dataset. The samples were drawn from the first 160 participants of the ongoing ImmuneRACE study and from 1,254 subjects provided by 6 global collaborators. The prospective study material was composed of cDNA or gDNA derived from T cells, B-cell-depleted T cells, or PBMCs. The repertoires were released in a freely available public database intended as a resource for research on the immune response to SARS-CoV-2. Sample metadata almost always included a de-identified subject ID, COVID-19 status, age in years and sex. Where available, HLA class I and class II types were taken from metadata supplied by the sample provider and were not determined by assay-based typing. What the authors observed across the whole study: The quantity of clinical and demographic metadata differed by source and by participant and was supplied without curation.

Collaborating institutions collected whole blood in K2EDTA tubes following their own protocols. For TCRbeta analysis, collaborator samples were shipped as frozen whole blood, as isolated PBMCs, or as DNA extracted from either sample type. TCRbeta CDR3 regions were amplified from genomic DNA using the immunoSEQ Assay, a bias-controlled multiplex PCR. The study's processing was this. The number of nucleated cells in each sample was estimated from the amplification of reference gene primers within the assay. To quantify the absolute abundance of each unique TCRbeta CDR3 rearrangement, sequence reads were collapsed and filtered. For each sample, productive Simpson clonality was calculated by taking the square root of Simpson's diversity index across productive rearrangements. Imported from immuneACCESS, the table was reduced by TCRdb to in-frame sequences with V and J called. These copies leave out some clones; in studies compared against another copy, an unresolved V gene accounts for under half, and the cause of the remainder is not known. V and J calls and clone size are given by that table; D and trimming were obtained from the DNA. This sample lists 60,000 to 80,000 clones; roughly 88% were detected once. Of the sample, approximately 6.8% falls within the top ten clones.

Its CDR3 holds 13 amino acids, cysteine through phenylalanine. Kept here is only the CDR3 DNA, which spans 39 bases and is read in frame from base 1. After removal of 3 bases from V and 7 bases from J, the junction retains 3 bases not matched to a gene. From a lookup of the germline V gene, CDR1 and CDR2 are SNHLY and FYNNEI. Comments on this clone: The specificity of this receptor is unknown. One base away there is no much larger clone; base qualities are not given.

This TCR was sampled from a woman between 70 and 85 years old with acute or convalescent COVID-19. The receptor chain draws on TRBV2 and TRBJ2-1; the junction holds 7 bases that match TRBD1. Sequenced input: peripheral blood. The nucleotide sequence is given as TGTGCCAGCAGTGATACCAGGGGGAATGAGCAGTTCTTC. Its amino acids are CASSDTRGNEQFF.